These T cell receptor beta chains were read from a single sample in a study of T-cell reconstitution after alpha-beta-depleted transplantation in children. Each CDR3 protein is one row after TCRdb ran MiXCR on the PCR reads. The data contain almost 600,000 distinct CDR3 sequences, around 27% of them seen just once; the ten biggest clones take up under 45%. The starting material was PBMCs, obtained before TCRalphabeta/CD19-depleted stem cell transplant. These TCRs come from a boy younger than two with Wiskott-Aldrich syndrome, due to receive a stem cell transplant. The CDR3 runs from the conserved cysteine through the conserved F or W. Each record gives: D gene, J gene, clone size, V gene, CDR3 protein, CDR3 DNA. The D gene is left open where the match is weak. Some rows have no size entry. The others give once, few or many, or a class for an expanded clone.

-	TRBJ2-1	-	TRBV11-1	CASSVHLYNEQFF	TGTGCCAGCAGCGTACACCTCTACAATGAGCAGTTCTTC
TRBD2	TRBJ2-1	few	TRBV29-1	CSVEEGRGSSYNEQFF	TGCAGCGTTGAAGAGGGGAGGGGTAGTTCCTACAATGAGCAGTTCTTC
TRBD1	TRBJ1-5	few	TRBV12-3/TRBV12-4	CASTQGQGGNQPQHF	TGTGCCAGCACCCAAGGACAGGGTGGCAATCAGCCCCAGCATTTT
-	TRBJ1-1	many	TRBV5-1	CASSFSGTEAFF	TGCGCCAGCAGCTTCTCGGGCACTGAAGCTTTCTTT
TRBD1	TRBJ2-1	-	TRBV11-2	CASSSYRGRGNEQFF	TGTGCCAGCAGCTCTTACAGGGGCCGGGGAAATGAGCAGTTCTTC
TRBD2	TRBJ2-1	once	TRBV30	CACQREDEQFF	TGTGCCTGCCAGCGGGAGGATGAGCAGTTCTTC
-	TRBJ2-7	few	TRBV10-3	CAISEFWRDYEQYF	TGTGCCATCAGTGAGTTCTGGCGGGACTACGAGCAGTACTTC
-	TRBJ2-3	-	TRBV30	CAWTESGGTDTQYF	TGTGCCTGGACTGAGAGCGGAGGCACAGATACGCAGTATTTT
-	TRBJ2-7	-	TRBV11-2	CASSFGGLTAAPSYEQYF	TGTGCCAGCAGCTTCGGGGGTCTGACAGCGGCCCCTTCCTACGAGCAGTACTTC
-	TRBJ2-3	-	TRBV10-3	CAISDSYRADTQYF	TGTGCCATCAGTGATAGTTACAGGGCAGATACGCAGTATTTT
TRBD2	TRBJ2-3	-	TRBV5-1	CASSARLAGGLADTQYF	TGCGCCAGCAGCGCGAGACTAGCGGGAGGGCTAGCAGATACGCAGTATTTT
-	TRBJ2-7	-	TRBV5-1	CASSLAVAAQSVEQYF	TGCGCCAGCAGCCTTGCCGTAGCGGCCCAGTCGGTCGAGCAGTACTTC
-	TRBJ1-5	-	TRBV12-3/TRBV12-4	CASSLVQGSNQPQHF	TGTGCCAGCAGTTTAGTACAGGGCAGCAATCAGCCCCAGCATTTT
-	TRBJ2-5	-	TRBV6-1	CASRVIRGGSQETQYF	TGTGCCAGCAGGGTTATCAGGGGGGGTAGTCAAGAGACCCAGTACTTC
TRBD2	TRBJ2-7	-	TRBV12-3/TRBV12-4	CASSSYGGGPVEQYF	TGTGCCAGCAGTTCCTATGGGGGAGGGCCTGTCGAGCAGTACTTC
-	TRBJ2-5	few	TRBV4-1	CASSQDRWRETQYF	TGCGCCAGCAGCCAAGATCGGTGGAGAGAGACCCAGTACTTC
-	TRBJ2-1	-	TRBV29-1	CSVIRPTRRFQFF	TGCAGCGTTATCCGGCCTACACGGCGGTTTCAGTTCTTC
-	TRBJ2-1	-	TRBV12-3/TRBV12-4	CARSFSYNEQFF	TGTGCCCGCAGTTTTAGCTACAATGAGCAGTTCTTC
-	TRBJ1-6	-	TRBV12-3/TRBV12-4	CASSLATTSPLHF	TGTGCCAGCAGTTTAGCGACAACTTCACCCCTCCACTTT
-	TRBJ2-1	few	TRBV5-1	CASGYNREQKQFF	TGCGCCAGCGGATACAACCGGGAGCAGAAGCAGTTCTTC
-	TRBJ2-5	few	TRBV6-5	CASSYSNVGETQYF	TGTGCCAGCAGTTACTCGAACGTAGGCGAAACCCAGTACTTC
-	TRBJ2-1	-	TRBV20-1	CSAPSRGRASSYNEQFF	TGCAGTGCTCCTTCTAGGGGGAGGGCTAGCTCCTACAATGAGCAGTTCTTC
-	TRBJ2-3	-	TRBV20-1	CSAIGAGDTDTQYF	TGCAGTGCTATTGGGGCTGGAGACACAGATACGCAGTATTTT
TRBD2	TRBJ2-2	-	TRBV11-1	CASRRWTSGRITNTGELFF	TGTGCCAGCAGACGTTGGACTAGCGGGAGGATTACGAACACCGGGGAGCTGTTTTTT
-	TRBJ2-2	-	TRBV5-6	CASNRRIGVGTGELFF	TGTGCCAGCAACCGAAGGATCGGGGTGGGCACCGGGGAGCTGTTTTTT
TRBD2	TRBJ2-5	-	TRBV18	CASSPTILAGQETQYF	TGTGCCAGCTCGCCAACCATTCTAGCGGGACAAGAGACCCAGTACTTC
-	TRBJ2-7	few	TRBV5-1	CASGRTGVDEQYF	TGCGCCAGCGGCCGGACGGGAGTTGACGAGCAGTACTTC
-	TRBJ2-3	few	TRBV6-1	CASRVRGGGDTQYF	TGTGCCAGCAGGGTCAGGGGGGGCGGAGATACGCAGTATTTT
-	TRBJ2-7	-	TRBV7-3	CASSSHREGEQYF	TGTGCCAGCAGCTCCCACAGGGAAGGCGAGCAGTACTTC
-	TRBJ2-6	-	TRBV6-5	CASLTVPPRSGANVLTF	TGTGCCAGCCTTACTGTACCTCCACGGTCTGGGGCCAACGTCCTGACTTTC
-	TRBJ2-1	-	TRBV15	CATSRDTGLDNEQFF	TGTGCCACCAGCAGAGATACAGGGTTGGACAATGAGCAGTTCTTC
-	TRBJ2-3	-	TRBV19	CASSLNNRATDTQYF	TGTGCCAGTAGTCTCAACAACCGGGCCACAGATACGCAGTATTTT
-	TRBJ2-3	-	TRBV2	CASSDFGKTSSTDTQYF	TGTGCCAGCAGTGATTTTGGCAAAACTTCTAGCACAGATACGCAGTATTTT
TRBD1	TRBJ1-6	few	TRBV5-1	CASSQGQRNSPLHF	TGCGCCAGCAGCCAGGGACAGAGGAATTCACCCCTCCACTTT
-	TRBJ2-3	-	TRBV15	CATSRSTDSDTQYF	TGTGCCACCAGCAGATCAACGGACAGCGATACGCAGTATTTT
-	TRBJ1-5	few	TRBV6-1	CASSEVGWVDQPQHF	TGTGCCAGCAGTGAAGTGGGGTGGGTCGATCAGCCCCAGCATTTT
-	TRBJ2-5	-	TRBV28	CASRGSLETQYF	TGTGCCAGCAGGGGGAGTCTGGAGACCCAGTACTTC
TRBD2	TRBJ2-1	few	TRBV5-1	CASSFIAGGPYNEQFF	TGCGCCAGCAGCTTTATAGCGGGAGGGCCCTACAATGAGCAGTTCTTC
TRBD1	TRBJ2-7	few	TRBV4-1	CASSYTTGAYEQYF	TGCGCCAGCAGTTATACGACAGGGGCCTACGAGCAGTACTTC
TRBD2	TRBJ2-3	-	TRBV20-1	CSARDPSYRTSGTQYF	TGCAGTGCTAGAGATCCTTCATACCGGACTAGCGGGACGCAGTATTTT
TRBD1	TRBJ1-6	few	TRBV7-2	CASSQGQGASSPLHF	TGTGCCAGCAGCCAAGGACAGGGGGCAAGTTCACCCCTCCACTTT
-	TRBJ2-4	few	TRBV5-1	CASSPTGFDIQYF	TGCGCCAGCAGTCCTACAGGGTTTGACATTCAGTACTTC
TRBD2	TRBJ2-5	few	TRBV27	CATAWLAGVQETQYF	TGTGCCACTGCGTGGCTAGCGGGGGTGCAAGAGACCCAGTACTTC
TRBD1	TRBJ1-2	few	TRBV4-1	CASSHTDRVESGYTF	TGCGCCAGCAGCCATACAGACAGGGTGGAAAGTGGCTACACCTTC
-	TRBJ2-2	few	TRBV5-1	CASSVRVEGELFF	TGCGCCAGCAGTGTAAGGGTTGAAGGGGAGCTGTTTTTT